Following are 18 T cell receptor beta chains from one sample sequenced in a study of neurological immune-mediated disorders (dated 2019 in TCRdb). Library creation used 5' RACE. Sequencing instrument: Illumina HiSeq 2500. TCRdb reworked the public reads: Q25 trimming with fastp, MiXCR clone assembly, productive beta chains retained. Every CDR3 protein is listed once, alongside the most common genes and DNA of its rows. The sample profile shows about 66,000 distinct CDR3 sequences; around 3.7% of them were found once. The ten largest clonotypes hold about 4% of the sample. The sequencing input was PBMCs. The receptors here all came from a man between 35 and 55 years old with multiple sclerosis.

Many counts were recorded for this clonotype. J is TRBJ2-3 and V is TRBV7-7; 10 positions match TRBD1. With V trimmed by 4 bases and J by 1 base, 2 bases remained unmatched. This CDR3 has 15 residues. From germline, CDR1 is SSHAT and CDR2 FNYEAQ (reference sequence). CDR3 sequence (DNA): TGTGCCAGCAGCTCCGGGACAGGGGGCACAGATACGCAGTATTTT. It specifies CASSSGTGGTDTQYF. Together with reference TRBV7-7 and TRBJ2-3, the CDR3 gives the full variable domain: GAGVSQSPRYKVTKRGQDVTLRCDPISSHATLYWYQQALGQGPEFLTYFNYEAQPDKSGLPSDRFSAERPEGSISTLTIQRTEQRDSAMYRCASSSGTGGTDTQYFGPGTRLTVL.

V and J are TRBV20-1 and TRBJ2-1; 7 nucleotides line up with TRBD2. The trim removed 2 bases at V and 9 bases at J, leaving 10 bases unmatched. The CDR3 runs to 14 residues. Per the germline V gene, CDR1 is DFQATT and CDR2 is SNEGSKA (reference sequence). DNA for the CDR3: TGCAGTGCTAGACTCCCTGGGAGGGCCCCTGAGCAGTTCTTC. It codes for CSARLPGRAPEQFF.

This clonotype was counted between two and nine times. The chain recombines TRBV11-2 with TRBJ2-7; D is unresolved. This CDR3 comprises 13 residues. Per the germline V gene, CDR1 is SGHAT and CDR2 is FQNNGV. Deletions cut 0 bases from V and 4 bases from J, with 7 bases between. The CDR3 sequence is CASSLDREYEQYF. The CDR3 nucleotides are TGTGCCAGCAGCTTAGATCGTGAATACGAGCAGTACTTC.

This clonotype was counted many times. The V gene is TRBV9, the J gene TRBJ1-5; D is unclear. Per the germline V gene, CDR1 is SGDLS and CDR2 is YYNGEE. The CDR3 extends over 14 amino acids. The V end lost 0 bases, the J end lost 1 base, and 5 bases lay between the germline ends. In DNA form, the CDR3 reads TGTGCCAGCAGCGTAGAGGGCAGCAATCAGCCCCAGCATTTT. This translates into CASSVEGSNQPQHF.

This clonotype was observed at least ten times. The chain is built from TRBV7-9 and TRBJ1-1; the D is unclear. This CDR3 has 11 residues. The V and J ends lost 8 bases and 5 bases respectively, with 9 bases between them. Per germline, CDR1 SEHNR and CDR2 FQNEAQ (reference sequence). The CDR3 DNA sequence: TGTGCCAGCTCGGTTGAAACTGAAGCTTTCTTT. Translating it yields CASSVETEAFF.

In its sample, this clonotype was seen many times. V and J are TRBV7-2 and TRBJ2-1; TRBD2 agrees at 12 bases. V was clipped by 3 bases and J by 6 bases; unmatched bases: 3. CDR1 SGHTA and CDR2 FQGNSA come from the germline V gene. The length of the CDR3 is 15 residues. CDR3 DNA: TGTGCCAGCAGCTTGACTAGCGGGAGAATCAATGAGCAGTTCTTC. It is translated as CASSLTSGRINEQFF.

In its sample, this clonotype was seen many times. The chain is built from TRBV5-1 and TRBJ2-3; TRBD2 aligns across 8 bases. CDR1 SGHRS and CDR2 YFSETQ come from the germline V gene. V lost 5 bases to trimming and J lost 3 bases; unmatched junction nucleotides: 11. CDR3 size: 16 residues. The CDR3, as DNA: TGCGCCAGCAGGGCCTCTACGGGGGGGCCGACAGATACGCAGTATTTT. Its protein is CASRASTGGPTDTQYF.

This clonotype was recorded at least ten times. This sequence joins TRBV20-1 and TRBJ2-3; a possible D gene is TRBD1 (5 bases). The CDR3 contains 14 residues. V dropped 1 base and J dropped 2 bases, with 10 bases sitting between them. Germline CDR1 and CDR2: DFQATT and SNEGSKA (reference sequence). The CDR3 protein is CSARVAGSTDTQYF. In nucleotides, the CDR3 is TGCAGTGCTAGAGTGGCAGGGTCCACAGATACGCAGTATTTT.

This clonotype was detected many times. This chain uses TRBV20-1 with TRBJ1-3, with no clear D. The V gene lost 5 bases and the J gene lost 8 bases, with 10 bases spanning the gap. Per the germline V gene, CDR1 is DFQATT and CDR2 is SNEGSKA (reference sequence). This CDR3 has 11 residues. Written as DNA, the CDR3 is TGCAGTGCTCAGACCGGGGACACCATATATTTT. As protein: CSAQTGDTIYF.

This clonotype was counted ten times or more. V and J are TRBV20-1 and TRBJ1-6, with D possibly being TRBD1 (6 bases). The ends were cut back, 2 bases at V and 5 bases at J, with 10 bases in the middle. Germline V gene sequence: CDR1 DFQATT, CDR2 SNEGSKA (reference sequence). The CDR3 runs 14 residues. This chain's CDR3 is CSARQGLNNSPLHF. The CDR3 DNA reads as TGCAGTGCTAGACAGGGGTTAAATAATTCACCCCTCCACTTT.

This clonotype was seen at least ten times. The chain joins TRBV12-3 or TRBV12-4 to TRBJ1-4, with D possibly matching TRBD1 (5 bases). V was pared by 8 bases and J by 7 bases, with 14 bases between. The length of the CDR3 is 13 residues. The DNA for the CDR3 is TGTGCCAGCCGGTGGGGCCTTGCTGAAAAACTGTTTTTT. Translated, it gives CASRWGLAEKLFF.

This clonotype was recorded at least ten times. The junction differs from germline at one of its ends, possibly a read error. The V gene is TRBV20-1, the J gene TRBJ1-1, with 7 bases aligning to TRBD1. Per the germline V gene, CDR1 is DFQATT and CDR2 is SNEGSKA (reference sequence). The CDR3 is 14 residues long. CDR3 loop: CSASEAGGNSEAFF. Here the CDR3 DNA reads TGCAGTGCTAGTGAGGCAGGGGGGAACTCTGAAGCTTTCTTT.

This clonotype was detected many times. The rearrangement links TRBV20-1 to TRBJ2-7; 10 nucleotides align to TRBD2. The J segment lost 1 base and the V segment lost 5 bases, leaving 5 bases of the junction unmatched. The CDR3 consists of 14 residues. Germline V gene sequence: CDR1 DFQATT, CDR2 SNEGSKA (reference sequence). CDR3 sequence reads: CSALAGGPSYEQYF. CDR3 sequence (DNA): TGCAGTGCTTTAGCGGGGGGTCCTTCCTACGAGCAGTACTTC.

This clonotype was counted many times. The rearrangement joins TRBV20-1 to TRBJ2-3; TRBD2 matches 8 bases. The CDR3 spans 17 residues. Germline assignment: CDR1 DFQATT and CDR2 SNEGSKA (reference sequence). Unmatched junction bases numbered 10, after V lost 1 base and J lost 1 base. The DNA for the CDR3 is TGCAGTGCTAGAGTCCTACGGACTAGCAAGGGCACAGATACGCAGTATTTT. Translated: CSARVLRTSKGTDTQYF.

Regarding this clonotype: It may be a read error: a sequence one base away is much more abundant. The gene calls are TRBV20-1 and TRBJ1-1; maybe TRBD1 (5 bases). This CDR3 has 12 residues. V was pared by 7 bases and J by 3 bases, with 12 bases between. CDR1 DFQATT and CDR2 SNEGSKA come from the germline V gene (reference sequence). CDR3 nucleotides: TGCAGTGACAGACAGACAGACACTGAAGCTTTCTTT. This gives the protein CSDRQTDTEAFF.

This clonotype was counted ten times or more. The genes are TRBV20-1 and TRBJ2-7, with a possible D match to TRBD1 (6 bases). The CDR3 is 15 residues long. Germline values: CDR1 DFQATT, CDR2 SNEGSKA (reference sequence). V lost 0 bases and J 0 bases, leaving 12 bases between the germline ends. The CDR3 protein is CSARDMDSFSYEQYF. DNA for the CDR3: TGCAGTGCTAGAGATATGGACAGTTTCTCCTACGAGCAGTACTTC.

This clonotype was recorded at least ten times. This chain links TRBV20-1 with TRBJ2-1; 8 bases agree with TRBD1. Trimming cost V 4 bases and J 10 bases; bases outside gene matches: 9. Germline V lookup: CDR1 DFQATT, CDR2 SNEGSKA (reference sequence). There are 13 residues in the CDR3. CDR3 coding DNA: TGCAGTGCTACCAGGGGGCGGGTGGAGGAGCAGTTCTTC. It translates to CSATRGRVEEQFF.

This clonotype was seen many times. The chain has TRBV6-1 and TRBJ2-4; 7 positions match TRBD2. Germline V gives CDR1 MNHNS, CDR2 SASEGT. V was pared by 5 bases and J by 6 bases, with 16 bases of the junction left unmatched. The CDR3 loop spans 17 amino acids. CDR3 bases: TGTGCCAGCAGTAGAACAGGAGCCGGGACTACTAGAAACATTCAGTACTTC. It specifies CASSRTGAGTTRNIQYF.